Below are 17 T cell receptor beta chains sequenced from a single sample in a study of T cell responses to AZD1222 COVID-19 vaccine. Some clones are missing from TCRdb's copy, which holds only in-frame ones; the method was immunoSEQ multiplex PCR. This table has 90,000 to 95,000 clones, around 87% appearing once. This sample comprised peripheral blood, obtained 28 days after the second AZD1222 dose. All receptors come from an adult who received the AZD1222 COVID-19 vaccine.

The J gene is TRBJ2-7, the V gene TRBV4-1, with 11 bases fitting TRBD1. Germline V CDR1 and CDR2: MGHRA, YSYEKL. The CDR3 runs to 15 residues. V was clipped by 1 base and J by 3 bases; unmatched bases: 2. The CDR3 loop is CASSQGTGGVYEQYF. In DNA form, the CDR3 reads TGCGCCAGCAGCCAAGGGACAGGGGGCGTCTACGAGCAGTACTTC.

The gene calls are TRBV6-4 and TRBJ1-2; the match to TRBD1 covers 9 bases. V gave up 3 bases and J gave up 5 bases; unmatched junction bases: 7. The CDR3 length is 15 residues. Germline CDR1 reads MRHNA; CDR2 reads SNTAGT. The DNA for the CDR3 is TGTGCCAGCAGTGAGACCGGGACAGGGCTTTATGGCTACACCTTC. Translated, it gives CASSETGTGLYGYTF.

The chain employs TRBV4-3 and TRBJ1-1; 7 nucleotides match TRBD1. The CDR3 length is 13 residues. Losses at the gene ends were 3 bases for V and 3 bases for J; bases not matched to a gene: 1. CDR1 is LGHNA, CDR2 YSLEER, per germline. CDR3 loop: CASSQTGYTEAFF. The DNA of the CDR3 is TGCGCCAGCAGCCAGACAGGGTACACTGAAGCTTTCTTT.

The chain links TRBV19 to TRBJ1-1; 9 positions match TRBD1. Germline CDR1 reads LNHDA; CDR2 reads SQIVND (reference sequence). This CDR3 comprises 17 residues. The junction had 12 bases not matched to a gene; V was cut back by 6 bases and J by 1 base. For the CDR3, the DNA is TGTGCCAGTAGAACCAGAACCCCGGGACAGGGGAACACTGAAGCTTTCTTT. Translating it yields CASRTRTPGQGNTEAFF.

V usage is TRBV25-1 and J usage is TRBJ2-5; D gene ambiguous. V dropped 8 bases and J dropped 4 bases, with 17 bases sitting between them. The CDR3 covers 14 residues. The germline V gene has CDR1 MGHDK and CDR2 SYGVNS. CDR3 sequence reads: CASRYDPWGETQYF. CDR3 in DNA: TGTGCCAGCCGTTACGACCCATGGGGAGAGACCCAGTACTTC.

The rearrangement links TRBV5-4 to TRBJ2-5, with no clear D. The V gene's germline CDR1 is SGHNT and CDR2 YYREEE (reference sequence). The length of the CDR3 is 13 residues. The ends were cut back, 2 bases at V and 3 bases at J, with 8 bases in the middle. The CDR3 DNA sequence: TGTGCCAGCAGCTTCAGGAGCGAAGAGACCCAGTACTTC. It codes for CASSFRSEETQYF.

The DNA of the CDR3 is TGTGCCAGCAGTTATGGAGCGCGCGGCGAGCAGTACTTC. This sequence encodes CASSYGARGEQYF. The V gene is TRBV6-2 or TRBV6-3, the J gene TRBJ2-7; no clear D. Deletions cut 3 bases from V and 6 bases from J, with 12 bases between. The CDR3 spans 13 residues. Germline V gene lookup returns CDR1 MNHEY and CDR2 SVGEGT.

The chain has TRBV4-2 and TRBJ2-3; possibly TRBD2 for D (7 bases). CDR1 is LGHNA and CDR2 is YNFKEQ in the germline V gene. Trimming took off 4 bases at V and 2 bases at J, with 13 bases between the two ends. This CDR3 is built from 15 residues. The CDR3 region is CASSPKGGDTDTQYF. CDR3 sequence (DNA): TGTGCCAGCAGCCCTAAGGGGGGGGACACAGATACGCAGTATTTT.

The chain uses TRBV7-6 and TRBJ1-3; no reliable D call. Germline-derived CDR1 and CDR2 are SGHVS and FNYEAQ. The CDR3 totals 16 residues. Trimming took off 4 bases at V and 2 bases at J, with 15 bases between the two ends. The CDR3 loop is CASSSGPSGAGNTIYF. The DNA for the CDR3 is TGTGCCAGCAGCTCAGGCCCCTCCGGAGCTGGAAACACCATATATTTT.

This clone came up once. The chain links TRBV2 to TRBJ2-7, with 8 bases fitting TRBD1. V lost 1 base, J lost 1 base, and 0 bases stayed unmatched. The CDR3 is 14 residues long. Germline V gene lookup returns CDR1 SNHLY and CDR2 FYNNEI. The CDR3 coding sequence is TGTGCCAGCAGTGAAGGACAGGGGTCCTACGAGCAGTACTTC. Residues: CASSEGQGSYEQYF. Using reference TRBV2 and TRBJ2-7 for the parts outside the CDR3, the full variable domain is EPEVTQTPSHQVTQMGQEVILRCVPISNHLYFYWYRQILGQKVEFLVSFYNNEISEKSEIFDDQFSVERPDGSNFTLKIRSTKLEDSAMYFCASSEGQGSYEQYFGPGTRLTVT.

The chain uses TRBV6-5 and TRBJ1-1; 8 bases fit TRBD1. This CDR3 has 14 residues. The ends lost 5 bases at V and 11 bases at J; junction bases unmatched: 13. CDR1 is MNHEY and CDR2 is SVGAGI in the germline V gene. The CDR3 DNA reads TGTGCCAGCAGTACGACGGGACAGGCCCGCTGGGCTTTCTTT. Translating gives CASSTTGQARWAFF.

The chain recombines TRBV9 with TRBJ1-3; 11 bases are a match to TRBD1. Germline assignment: CDR1 SGDLS and CDR2 YYNGEE. V was pared by 4 bases and J by 7 bases, with 16 bases of the junction left unmatched. The CDR3 is 18 residues long. The DNA of the CDR3 is TGTGCCAGCAGCCGGACAGGGGGCAAGTCCGAGACACAGAACACCATATATTTT. This translates into CASSRTGGKSETQNTIYF.

The V call is TRBV19, the J call TRBJ1-2; 7 nucleotides align to TRBD1. The J segment lost 4 bases and the V segment lost 6 bases, leaving 11 bases of the junction unmatched. The CDR3 covers 15 residues. Germline V lookup: CDR1 LNHDA, CDR2 SQIVND (reference sequence). CDR3 sequence: CASSRTGTEAYGYTF. The CDR3 nucleotides are TGTGCCAGTAGCAGAACCGGGACAGAAGCCTATGGCTACACCTTC. Variable domain in full (rest from reference TRBV19 and TRBJ1-2): DGGITQSPKYLFRKEGQNVTLSCEQNLNHDAMYWYRQDPGQGLRLIYYSQIVNDFQKGDIAEGYSVSREKKESFPLTVTSAQKNPTAFYLCASSRTGTEAYGYTFGSGTRLTVV.

The J gene is TRBJ2-3, the V gene TRBV7-2, with TRBD2 matching 7 bases. V was clipped by 1 base and J by 0 bases; unmatched bases: 10. This CDR3 contains 18 residues. Germline values: CDR1 SGHTA, CDR2 FQGNSA. The CDR3 sequence is CASSLGWLADGSTDTQYF. The DNA for the CDR3 is TGTGCCAGCAGCTTAGGGTGGCTAGCGGATGGTAGCACAGATACGCAGTATTTT.

This clone was seen a handful of times. The J gene is TRBJ1-1, the V gene TRBV19; 7 bases map to TRBD1. V shed 0 bases and J 2 bases; nucleotides not matched to a gene: 6. CDR3 length: 16 amino acids. Germline CDR1 LNHDA, CDR2 SQIVND (reference sequence). The CDR3 spells CASSIDLGTENTEAFF. In DNA, the CDR3 is TGTGCCAGTAGTATAGACCTCGGGACAGAAAACACTGAAGCTTTCTTT.

The V and J genes are TRBV13 and TRBJ1-4; unclear D gene. Deletions cut 5 bases from V and 8 bases from J, with 15 bases between. CDR1 is PRHDT and CDR2 is FYEKMQ in the germline V gene (reference sequence). The CDR3 is made up of 14 amino acids. The CDR3 reads CASSTWTVGEKLFF. The CDR3 DNA reads as TGTGCCAGCAGCACATGGACGGTGGGGGAAAAACTGTTTTTT. Based on the CDR3 plus reference TRBV13 and TRBJ1-4, the full variable domain is AAGVIQSPRHLIKEKRETATLKCYPIPRHDTVYWYQQGPGQDPQFLISFYEKMQSDKGSIPDRFSAQQFSDYHSELNMSSLELGDSALYFCASSTWTVGEKLFFGSGTQLSVL.

The sample holds a few counts of this clone. The chain joins TRBV5-1 to TRBJ2-3, with 16 nucleotides matching TRBD2. V dropped 1 base and J dropped 5; count of bases not matched to a gene: 10. CDR1 is SGHRS, CDR2 YFSETQ, per germline. The CDR3 extends over 19 amino acids. The DNA for the CDR3 is TGCGCCAGCAGCTTGTACGGTTGGGGACTAGCGGGAGGGAAAGATACGCAGTATTTT. This gives the protein CASSLYGWGLAGGKDTQYF. Full variable domain (outside the CDR3, taken from reference TRBV5-1 and TRBJ2-3): KAGVTQTPRYLIKTRGQQVTLSCSPISGHRSVSWYQQTPGQGLQFLFEYFSETQRNKGNFPGRFSGRQFSNSRSEMNVSTLELGDSALYLCASSLYGWGLAGGKDTQYFGPGTRLTVL.